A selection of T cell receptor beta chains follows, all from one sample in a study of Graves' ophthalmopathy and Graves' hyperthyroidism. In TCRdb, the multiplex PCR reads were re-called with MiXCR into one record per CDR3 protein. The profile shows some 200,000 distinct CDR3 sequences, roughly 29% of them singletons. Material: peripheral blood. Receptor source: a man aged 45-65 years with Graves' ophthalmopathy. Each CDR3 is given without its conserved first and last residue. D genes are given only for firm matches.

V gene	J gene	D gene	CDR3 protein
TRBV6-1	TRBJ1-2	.	ASSPTWGPGVNT
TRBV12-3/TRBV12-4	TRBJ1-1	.	ASSLQGVTAF
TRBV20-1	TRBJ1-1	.	SAADSQNTEAF
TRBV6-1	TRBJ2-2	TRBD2	ASSEESSGSYGELF
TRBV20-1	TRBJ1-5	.	SARDWSRPASNQPQH
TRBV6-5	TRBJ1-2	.	ASSYGGADYGYT
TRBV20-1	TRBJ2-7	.	SASRSGRAYEQY
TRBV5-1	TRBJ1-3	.	ASSLTGPRSGNTIY
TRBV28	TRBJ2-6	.	ASSPHPGSGANVLT
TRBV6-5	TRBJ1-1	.	ASSSGVTVRTEAF
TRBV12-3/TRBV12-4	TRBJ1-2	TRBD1	ASSPSQGGYGYT
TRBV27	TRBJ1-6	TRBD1	ASSGTGTGFSPLH
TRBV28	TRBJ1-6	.	ASSAPGESSPLH
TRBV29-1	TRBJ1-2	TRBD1	SGDTGVGYT
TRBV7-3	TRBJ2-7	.	ASSLTGGIHEQY
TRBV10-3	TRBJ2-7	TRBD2	AIRGLADEQY
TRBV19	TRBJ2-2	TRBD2	ASSIPGLAGGRSGELF
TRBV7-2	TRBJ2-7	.	ASSPRDLIREQY
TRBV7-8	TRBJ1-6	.	VSSLVTHRGKSPPH
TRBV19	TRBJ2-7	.	ASSSRSNYEQY
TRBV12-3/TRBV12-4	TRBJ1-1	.	ASSWGSYAEAF
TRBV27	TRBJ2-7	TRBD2	ASSQGLAATYEQY
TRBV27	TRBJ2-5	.	ASSTQGTETQY
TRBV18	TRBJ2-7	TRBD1	ASSLQGVLDEQY
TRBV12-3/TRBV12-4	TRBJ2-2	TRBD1	ASSPGQGDANTGELF
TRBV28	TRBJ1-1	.	ASSLKVYTEAF
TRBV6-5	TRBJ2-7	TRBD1	ASSRTGVRDEQY
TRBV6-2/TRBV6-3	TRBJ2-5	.	ASSYEGGAAMQETQY
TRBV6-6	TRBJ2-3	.	ASSYSSGEHTDTQY
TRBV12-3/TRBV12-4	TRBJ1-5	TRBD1	ASTKTGSSNQPQH
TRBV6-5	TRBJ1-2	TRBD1	ASSYGGGTDYGYT
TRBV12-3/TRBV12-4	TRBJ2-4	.	AGSADLAKNIQY
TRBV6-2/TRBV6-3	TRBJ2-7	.	ASSYSQASYEQY
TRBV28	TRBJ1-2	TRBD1	ASGQGAQFYGYT
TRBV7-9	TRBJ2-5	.	ASSLAAGSGAETQY
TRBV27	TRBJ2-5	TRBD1	ASSFRDRAAGTQY
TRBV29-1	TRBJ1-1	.	SVASLNTEAF
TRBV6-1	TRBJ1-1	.	ASNRVGRGTEAF
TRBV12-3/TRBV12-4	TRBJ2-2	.	ASSRDSAGELF
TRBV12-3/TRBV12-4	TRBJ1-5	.	ASSLAGEGKQPQH
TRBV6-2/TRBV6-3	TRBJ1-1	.	ASTRAGGINTEAF
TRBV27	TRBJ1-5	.	ASSSYYSNQPQH
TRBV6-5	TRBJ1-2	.	ASRYDGDGGYT
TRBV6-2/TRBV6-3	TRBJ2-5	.	ASSYARGETQY
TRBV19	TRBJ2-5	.	ASSFREGRYGGTQY
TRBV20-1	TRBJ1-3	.	SARDSDRSTGNTIY
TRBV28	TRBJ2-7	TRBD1	ASTGDEQY
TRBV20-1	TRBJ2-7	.	SASGRGYEQY
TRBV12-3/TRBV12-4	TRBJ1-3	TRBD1	ASDRDREGNTIY
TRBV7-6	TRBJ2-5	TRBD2	ASRGGGLTQY
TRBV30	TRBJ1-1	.	AWSVQEGVEAF
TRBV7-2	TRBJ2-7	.	ASWAGGTYEQY
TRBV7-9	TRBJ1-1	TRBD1	ASSLTVQGATEAF
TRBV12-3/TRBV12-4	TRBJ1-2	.	ASSQQVNYGYT
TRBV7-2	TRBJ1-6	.	ASSATALGLH
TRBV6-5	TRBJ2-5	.	ASSYGRQRETQY